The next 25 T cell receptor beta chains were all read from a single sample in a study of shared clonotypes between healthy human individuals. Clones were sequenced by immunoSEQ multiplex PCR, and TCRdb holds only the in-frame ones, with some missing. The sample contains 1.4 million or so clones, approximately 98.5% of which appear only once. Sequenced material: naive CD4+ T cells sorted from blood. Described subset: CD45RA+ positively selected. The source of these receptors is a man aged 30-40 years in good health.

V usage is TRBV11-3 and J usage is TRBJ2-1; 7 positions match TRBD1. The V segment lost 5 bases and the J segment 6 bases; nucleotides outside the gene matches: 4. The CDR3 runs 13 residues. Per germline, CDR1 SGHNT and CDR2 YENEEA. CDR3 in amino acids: CASSATGRNEQFF. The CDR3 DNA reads TGTGCCAGCAGCGCGACAGGGCGCAATGAGCAGTTCTTC. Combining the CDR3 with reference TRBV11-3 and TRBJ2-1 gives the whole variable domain EAGVVQSPRYKIIEKKQPVAFWCNPISGHNTLYWYLQNLGQGPELLIRYENEEAVDDSQLPKDRFSAERLKGVDSTLKIQPAELGDSAVYLCASSATGRNEQFFGPGTRLTVL.

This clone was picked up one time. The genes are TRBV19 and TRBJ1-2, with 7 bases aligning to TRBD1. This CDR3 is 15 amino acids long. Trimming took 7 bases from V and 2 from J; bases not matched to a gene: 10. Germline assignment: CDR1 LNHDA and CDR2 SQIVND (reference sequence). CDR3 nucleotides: TGTGCCAGTATAGACCGGGACAGACTCAACTATGGCTACACCTTC. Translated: CASIDRDRLNYGYTF.

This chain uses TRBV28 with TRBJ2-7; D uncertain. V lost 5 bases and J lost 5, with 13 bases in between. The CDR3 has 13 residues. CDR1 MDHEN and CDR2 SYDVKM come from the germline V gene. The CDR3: CASSPPPRNEQYF. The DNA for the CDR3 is TGTGCCAGCAGTCCCCCCCCGAGAAACGAGCAGTACTTC.

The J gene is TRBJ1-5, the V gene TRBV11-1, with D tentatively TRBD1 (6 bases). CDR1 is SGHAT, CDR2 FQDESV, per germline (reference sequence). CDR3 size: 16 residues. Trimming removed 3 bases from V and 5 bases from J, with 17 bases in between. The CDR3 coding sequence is TGTGCCAGCAGCTTCTGTCCCGGGGGGCGCGATCAGCCCCAGCATTTT. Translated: CASSFCPGGRDQPQHF.

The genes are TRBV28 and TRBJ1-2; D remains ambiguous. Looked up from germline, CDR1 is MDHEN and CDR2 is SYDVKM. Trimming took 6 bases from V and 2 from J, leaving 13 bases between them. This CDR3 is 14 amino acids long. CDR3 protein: CASRPPGKNYGYTF. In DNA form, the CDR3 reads TGTGCCAGCAGACCCCCGGGAAAGAACTATGGCTACACCTTC.

The CDR3 loop is CASSPLQGHYEQYF. The CDR3 nucleotides read TGCGCCAGCAGCCCGCTACAGGGGCACTACGAGCAGTACTTC. The chain links TRBV5-1 to TRBJ2-7, with 7 bases fitting TRBD1. V lost 4 bases, J lost 3 bases, and 7 bases stayed unmatched. The CDR3 extends over 14 amino acids. The germline gives CDR1 SGHRS, CDR2 YFSETQ.

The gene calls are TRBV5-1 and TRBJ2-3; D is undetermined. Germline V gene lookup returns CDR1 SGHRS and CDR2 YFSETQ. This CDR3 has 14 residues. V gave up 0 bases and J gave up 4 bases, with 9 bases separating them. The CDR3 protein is CASSLEDISDTQYF. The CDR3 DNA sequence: TGCGCCAGCAGCTTGGAAGATATATCAGATACGCAGTATTTT.

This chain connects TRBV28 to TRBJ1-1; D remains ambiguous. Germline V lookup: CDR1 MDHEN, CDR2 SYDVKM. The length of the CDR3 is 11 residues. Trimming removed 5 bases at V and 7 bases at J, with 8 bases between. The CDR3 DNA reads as TGTGCCAGCAGTCCTCCGGGTGAAGCTTTCTTT. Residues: CASSPPGEAFF.

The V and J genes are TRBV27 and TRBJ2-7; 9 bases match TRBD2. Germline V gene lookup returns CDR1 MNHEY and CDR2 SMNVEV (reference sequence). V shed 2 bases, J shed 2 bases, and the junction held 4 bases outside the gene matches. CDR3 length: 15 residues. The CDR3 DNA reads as TGTGCCAGCAGTTTACTGCGGGAGGGCCCCTACGAGCAGTACTTC. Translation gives CASSLLREGPYEQYF.

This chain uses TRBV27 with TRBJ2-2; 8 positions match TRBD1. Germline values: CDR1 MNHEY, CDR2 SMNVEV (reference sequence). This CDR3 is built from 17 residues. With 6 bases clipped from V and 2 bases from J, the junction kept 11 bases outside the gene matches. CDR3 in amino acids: CASSPLVTGVNTGELFF. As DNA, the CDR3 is TGTGCCAGCAGCCCCCTTGTGACAGGGGTAAACACCGGGGAGCTGTTTTTT.

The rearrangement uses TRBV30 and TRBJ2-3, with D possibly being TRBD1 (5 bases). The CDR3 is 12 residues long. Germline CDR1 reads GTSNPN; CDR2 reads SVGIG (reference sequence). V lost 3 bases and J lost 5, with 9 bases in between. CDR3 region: CAWRTQGDTQYF. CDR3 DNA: TGTGCCTGGAGGACTCAGGGAGATACGCAGTATTTT.

CDR3 nucleotide sequence: TGTGCCAGCAGTTCCTGGGGGGCGGGCTATGGCTACACCTTC. It encodes CASSSWGAGYGYTF. The chain joins TRBV28 to TRBJ1-2, with TRBD1 as a possible D gene (6 bases). Germline V gene sequence: CDR1 MDHEN, CDR2 SYDVKM. This CDR3 is built from 14 residues. The V end lost 4 bases, the J end lost 4 bases, and 13 bases lay between the germline ends.

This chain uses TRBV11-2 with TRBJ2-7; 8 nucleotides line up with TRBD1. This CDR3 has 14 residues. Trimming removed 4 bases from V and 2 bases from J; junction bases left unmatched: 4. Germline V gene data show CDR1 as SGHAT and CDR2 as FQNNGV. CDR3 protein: CASSSRGPPYEQYF. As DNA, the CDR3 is TGTGCCAGCAGCTCCAGGGGGCCCCCCTACGAGCAGTACTTC.

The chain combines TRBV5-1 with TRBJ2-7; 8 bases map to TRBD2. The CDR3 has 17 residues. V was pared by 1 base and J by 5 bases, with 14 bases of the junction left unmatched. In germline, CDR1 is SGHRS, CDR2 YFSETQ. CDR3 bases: TGCGCCAGCAGCTTGCGCCTAGCGGGCCCCTGGTCCCACGAGCAGTACTTC. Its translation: CASSLRLAGPWSHEQYF.

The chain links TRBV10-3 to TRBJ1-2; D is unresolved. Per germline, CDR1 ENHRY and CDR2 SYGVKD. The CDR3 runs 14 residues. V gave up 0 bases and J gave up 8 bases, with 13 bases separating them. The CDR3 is CAISESRMGRGYTF. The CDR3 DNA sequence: TGTGCCATCAGTGAGTCGAGAATGGGGAGGGGCTACACCTTC.

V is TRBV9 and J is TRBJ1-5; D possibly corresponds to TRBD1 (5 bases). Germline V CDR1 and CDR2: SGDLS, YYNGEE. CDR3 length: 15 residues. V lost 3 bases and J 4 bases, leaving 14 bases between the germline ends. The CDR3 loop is CASSADPGRNQPQHF. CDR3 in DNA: TGTGCCAGCAGCGCTGACCCGGGACGGAATCAGCCCCAGCATTTT.

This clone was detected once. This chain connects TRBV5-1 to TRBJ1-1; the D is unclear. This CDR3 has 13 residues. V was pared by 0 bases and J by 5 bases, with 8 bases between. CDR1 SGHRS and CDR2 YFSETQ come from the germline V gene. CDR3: CASSLGHLTEAFF. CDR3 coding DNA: TGCGCCAGCAGCTTGGGACATTTAACTGAAGCTTTCTTT.

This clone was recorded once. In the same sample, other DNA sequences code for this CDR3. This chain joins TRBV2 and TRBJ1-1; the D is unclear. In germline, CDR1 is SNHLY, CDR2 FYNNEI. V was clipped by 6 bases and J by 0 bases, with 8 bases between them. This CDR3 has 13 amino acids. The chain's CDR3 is CASSADMNTEAFF. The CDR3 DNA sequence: TGTGCCAGCAGCGCCGATATGAACACTGAAGCTTTCTTT.

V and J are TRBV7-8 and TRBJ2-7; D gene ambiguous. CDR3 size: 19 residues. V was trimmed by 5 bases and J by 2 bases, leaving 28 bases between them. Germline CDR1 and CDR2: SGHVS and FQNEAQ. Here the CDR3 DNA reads TGTGCCAGCAGCCGAACCAGCGCCCCTTCGGGTACCACCACCTACGAGCAGTACTTC. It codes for CASSRTSAPSGTTTYEQYF.

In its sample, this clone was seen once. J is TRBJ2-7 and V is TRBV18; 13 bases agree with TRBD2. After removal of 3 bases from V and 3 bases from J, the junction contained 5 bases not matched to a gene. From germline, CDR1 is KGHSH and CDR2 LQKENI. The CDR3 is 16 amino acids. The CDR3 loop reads CASSPLGLAGDYEQYF. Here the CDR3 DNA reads TGTGCCAGCTCACCCCTCGGACTAGCGGGAGACTACGAGCAGTACTTC.

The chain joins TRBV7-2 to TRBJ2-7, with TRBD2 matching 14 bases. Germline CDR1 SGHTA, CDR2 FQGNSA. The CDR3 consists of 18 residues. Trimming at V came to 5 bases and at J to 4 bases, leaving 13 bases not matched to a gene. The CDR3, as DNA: TGTGCCAGCAGCCCCCCGGGACTAGCGGGAGATCCCTTATACGAGCAGTACTTC. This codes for CASSPPGLAGDPLYEQYF.

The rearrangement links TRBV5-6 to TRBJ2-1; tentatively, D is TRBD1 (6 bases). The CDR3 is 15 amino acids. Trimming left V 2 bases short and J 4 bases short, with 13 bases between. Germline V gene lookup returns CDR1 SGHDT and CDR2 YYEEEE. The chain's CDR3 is CASSFRDTLYNEQFF. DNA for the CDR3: TGTGCCAGCAGCTTCCGGGACACGCTATACAATGAGCAGTTCTTC. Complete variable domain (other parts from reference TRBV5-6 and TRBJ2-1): DAGVTQSPTHLIKTRGQQVTLRCSPKSGHDTVSWYQQALGQGPQFIFQYYEEEERQRGNFPDRFSGHQFPNYSSELNVNALLLGDSALYLCASSFRDTLYNEQFFGPGTRLTVL.

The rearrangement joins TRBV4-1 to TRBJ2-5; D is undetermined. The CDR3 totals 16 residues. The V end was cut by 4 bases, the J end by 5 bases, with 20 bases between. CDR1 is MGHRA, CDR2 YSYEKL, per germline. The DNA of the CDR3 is TGCGCCAGCAGCCGCGTACGCGACTCAGCTCGGGAGACCCAGTACTTC. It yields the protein CASSRVRDSARETQYF.

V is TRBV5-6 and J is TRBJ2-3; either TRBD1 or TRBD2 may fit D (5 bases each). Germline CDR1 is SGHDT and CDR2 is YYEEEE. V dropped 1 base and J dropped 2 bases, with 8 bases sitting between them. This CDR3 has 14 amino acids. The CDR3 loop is CASSLMGVTDTQYF. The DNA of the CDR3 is TGTGCCAGCAGCTTGATGGGGGTCACAGATACGCAGTATTTT. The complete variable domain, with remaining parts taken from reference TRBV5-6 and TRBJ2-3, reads DAGVTQSPTHLIKTRGQQVTLRCSPKSGHDTVSWYQQALGQGPQFIFQYYEEEERQRGNFPDRFSGHQFPNYSSELNVNALLLGDSALYLCASSLMGVTDTQYFGPGTRLTVL.

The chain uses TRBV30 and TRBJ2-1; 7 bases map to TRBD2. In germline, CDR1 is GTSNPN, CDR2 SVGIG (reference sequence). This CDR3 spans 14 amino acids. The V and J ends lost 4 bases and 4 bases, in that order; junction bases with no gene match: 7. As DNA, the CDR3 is TGTGCCTGGAACCTTCTAGCGGCATACAATGAGCAGTTCTTC. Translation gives CAWNLLAAYNEQFF. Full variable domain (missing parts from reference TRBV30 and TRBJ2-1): SQTIHQWPATLVQPVGSPLSLECTVEGTSNPNLYWYRQAAGRGLQLLFYSVGIGQISSEVPQNLSASRPQDRQFILSSKKLLLSDSGFYLCAWNLLAAYNEQFFGPGTRLTVL.